The 14 T cell receptor beta chains below all came from one sample that was sequenced in a study of vaccination and CD4 T cells after COVID-19 (dated by TCRdb to 2022 to 2024). The receptor library was made with PCR. Sequencing was performed on an Illumina iSeq 100. TCR sequencing of DNA from cultured CD4+ T cells used the Oncomine TCR Beta short-read assay at the Johns Hopkins FTIC core. In TCRdb, the public reads were trimmed at Q25 with fastp and aligned with MiXCR, with productive beta chains retained. CDR3 protein sequences are deduplicated, and each keeps its most common genes and DNA. The sample table lists around 10,000 distinct CDR3 sequences, more than 35% of them with a count of one. The ten largest clones take up about 34% of the sample. Their target antigens are unknown. The meaning of the sample's treatment or condition label: roughly 10-day PBMC culture with coronavirus spike peptide pools or control peptides (ViraFEST assay).

The sequenced sample was CD4+ T cells from blood, cultured in vitro. The receptors were gathered from a human donor who had recovered from COVID-19.

The gene calls are TRBV6-1 and TRBJ1-1; D might be TRBD1 (5 bases). Per germline, CDR1 MNHNS and CDR2 SASEGT. The V gene lost 4 bases and the J gene lost 1 base, with 10 bases spanning the gap. The CDR3 extends over 14 amino acids. CDR3 protein: CASSGRTPNTEAFF. CDR3 coding DNA: TGTGCCAGCAGTGGCAGGACACCGAACACTGAAGCTTTCTTT.

This clonotype was recorded a few times. V and J are TRBV19 and TRBJ1-2; D perhaps matches TRBD1 (5 bases). Germline assignment: CDR1 LNHDA and CDR2 SQIVND (reference sequence). The CDR3 runs to 14 residues. V was shortened by 5 bases and J by 6 bases, with 16 bases between the two germline ends. CDR3 loop: CASSHRGGEDGYTF. The CDR3 DNA reads as TGTGCCAGTAGTCACCGCGGGGGGGAAGATGGCTACACCTTC.

The chain links TRBV30 to TRBJ1-2; TRBD1 agrees at 8 bases. Unmatched junction bases numbered 7, after V lost 0 bases and J lost 4 bases. Germline CDR1 and CDR2: GTSNPN and SVGIG (reference sequence). The CDR3 is 15 residues long. CDR3 in DNA: TGTGCCTGGAGTGTATTGAGAACAGGGGGCTATGGCTACACCTTC. It is translated as CAWSVLRTGGYGYTF. Full variable domain (missing parts from reference TRBV30 and TRBJ1-2): SQTIHQWPATLVQPVGSPLSLECTVEGTSNPNLYWYRQAAGRGLQLLFYSVGIGQISSEVPQNLSASRPQDRQFILSSKKLLLSDSGFYLCAWSVLRTGGYGYTFGSGTRLTVV.

The table lists this clonotype with a few counts. V is TRBV20-1 and J is TRBJ2-1; TRBD1 matches at 10 bases. The CDR3 contains 15 residues. J gave up 7 bases and V 5 bases, and 11 bases lay outside the gene matches. The germline gives CDR1 DFQATT, CDR2 SNEGSKA (reference sequence). CDR3 sequence: CSARPRDRGDNEQFF. In DNA, the CDR3 is TGCAGTGCTCGACCCCGGGACAGGGGTGATAATGAGCAGTTCTTC.

A note on this clonotype: A junction boundary mismatches the germline segment, possibly from a read error. The V and J genes are TRBV5-1 and TRBJ2-3; D may match TRBD1 or TRBD2 (5 bases each). The CDR3 runs to 16 residues. Germline V gene data show CDR1 as SGHRS and CDR2 as YFSETQ. CDR3 in amino acids: CTSSWDGGRGTDTQYF. CDR3 nucleotides: TGCACCAGCAGCTGGGACGGCGGACGGGGCACAGATACGCAGTATTTT.

This clonotype was recorded a few times. The rearrangement links TRBV11-2 to TRBJ1-1; 7 bases are shared with TRBD1. Germline CDR1 is SGHAT and CDR2 is FQNNGV. CDR3 length: 15 amino acids. V lost 5 bases, J lost 5 bases, and 11 bases stayed unmatched. Here the CDR3 reads CASSQGEGRITEAFF. In nucleotides, the CDR3 is TGTGCCAGCAGCCAGGGGGAGGGTAGGATTACTGAAGCTTTCTTT.

The sample holds a few counts of this clonotype. The chain has TRBV6-4 and TRBJ1-2, with D possibly TRBD1 on 5 matching bases. The germline CDR1 and CDR2 sequences are MRHNA and SNTAGT. This CDR3 is built from 16 residues. V was trimmed by 5 bases and J by 8 bases, leaving 24 bases between them. The CDR3 region has the DNA TGTGCCAGCAGTTCCAGGGTCAGATGGGATATTTGGGGCTACACCTTC. Protein sequence: CASSSRVRWDIWGYTF.

DNA of the CDR3: TGCGCCAGCAGCCATGAACCCCAGGGGGGCACTGAAGCTTTCTTT. Amino acid sequence: CASSHEPQGGTEAFF. The chain employs TRBV21-1 and TRBJ1-1; TRBD1 was called by the table and not checked on the DNA. TRBV21-1 is classified as a pseudogene. This CDR3 contains 15 residues.

This clonotype came up a few times. The CDR3, as DNA: TGCAGTGCTAGAGATAGACGTTCGGGGGCAGGGTACATTGAAGCTTTCTTT. Residues: CSARDRRSGAGYIEAFF. The chain uses TRBV20-1 and TRBJ1-1; tentative D call: TRBD1 (6 bases). CDR1 DFQATT and CDR2 SNEGSKA come from the germline V gene (reference sequence). There are 17 residues in the CDR3. Trimming left V 0 bases short and J 7 bases short, with 24 bases between.

A few counts support this clonotype. The chain recombines TRBV11-3 with TRBJ1-1, with D maybe TRBD1 (5 bases). Trimming took off 1 base at V and 1 base at J, with 10 bases between the two ends. The CDR3 runs 15 residues. The germline V gene encodes CDR1 SGHNT and CDR2 YENEEA. The CDR3 sequence: CASSLGGTANTEAFF. CDR3 bases: TGTGCCAGCAGCTTAGGTGGGACGGCGAACACTGAAGCTTTCTTT.

The sample holds a few counts of this clonotype. The chain uses TRBV20-1 and TRBJ2-3; 9 bases match TRBD2. After removal of 6 bases from V and 2 bases from J, the junction contained 6 bases not matched to a gene. This CDR3 contains 14 residues. Looked up from germline, CDR1 is DFQATT and CDR2 is SNEGSKA (reference sequence). CDR3 DNA sequence: TGCAGTGCCTTAGCGGGGGCGAACACAGATACGCAGTATTTT. Translation: CSALAGANTDTQYF.

The V call is TRBV6-5, the J call TRBJ1-2; tentatively, D is TRBD1 (6 bases). V lost 0 bases, J lost 3 bases, and 17 bases lay in between. Per germline, CDR1 MNHEY and CDR2 SVGAGI. CDR3 size: 17 residues. The CDR3 here is CASSYSGGGGQYYGYTF. The CDR3 coding sequence is TGTGCCAGCAGTTACTCGGGTGGGGGGGGCCAATACTATGGCTACACCTTC.

CDR3 loop: CASSPQGQGQEAFF. The CDR3, as DNA: TGTGCCAGCAGCCCTCAAGGACAGGGGCAAGAAGCTTTCTTT. The chain carries TRBV6-7 and TRBJ1-1; 9 nucleotides match TRBD1. TRBV6-7 is marked as an open reading frame, function uncertain. The V and J ends lost 6 bases and 8 bases, in that order; junction bases with no gene match: 10. The CDR3 spans 14 residues.

This clonotype was recorded only once. The chain joins TRBV20-1 to TRBJ2-2; perhaps D is TRBD1 or TRBD2 (5 bases each). V was trimmed by 6 bases and J by 5 bases, leaving 13 bases between them. This CDR3 spans 13 amino acids. Germline CDR1 is DFQATT and CDR2 is SNEGSKA (reference sequence). Written as DNA, the CDR3 is TGCAGTGCCCGTGTCGGGGCGACCGGGGAGCTGTTTTTT. It yields the protein CSARVGATGELFF.